This T cell receptor beta chain comes out of a study of T cell responses to AZD1222 COVID-19 vaccine. The CDR3 loop spans 11 amino acids. V lost 3 bases, J lost 4 bases, and 4 bases lay in between. The germline CDR1 and CDR2 sequences are KGHSH and LQKENI. Clones were sequenced by immunoSEQ multiplex PCR, and TCRdb holds only the in-frame ones, with some missing. Among 85,000 to 110,000 clones listed, about 92% were seen once. The specimen was peripheral blood, collected on day 0 of AZD1222 vaccination. This receptor was taken from an adult in good health. The V call is TRBV18, the J call TRBJ2-7, with D uncertain. CDR3 amino acids: CASSPQYEQYF. For the CDR3, the DNA is TGTGCCAGCTCACCCCAGTACGAGCAGTACTTC.